The sequence of this T cell receptor beta chain was determined in a study of T cell responses to AZD1222 COVID-19 vaccine. Study in general: Second doses were pooled across both intervals (about 4 or about 12 weeks).

From germline, CDR1 is GTSNPN and CDR2 SVGIG (reference sequence). This CDR3 contains 13 residues. V lost 2 bases and J lost 8, with 12 bases in between. As for this clone: Its antigen is still unknown.

Study-level results: It should be noted that donors were predominantly white British and more often female, and clonal diversity was possibly underestimated. Recipients of two AZD1222 doses showed rising Spike-specific TCR breadth and depth. Mapped onto spike, vaccine-associated CD4 TCRs spanned it and were dominant at 160-218 and 743-854.

Profiled with immunoSEQ multiplex PCR; TCRdb holds only in-frame clones, not every one. Here the sample spans under 150,000 clones, around 90% being singletons. Sequenced here: peripheral blood, sampled on day 0 of AZD1222 vaccination. The V call is TRBV30, the J call TRBJ1-4; no clear D. The clonotype originates from an adult in good health. This CDR3 reads CAWSYSPAEKLFF. The CDR3 DNA reads as TGTGCCTGGAGTTACTCACCGGCCGAAAAACTGTTTTTT. The entire variable domain, with the rest obtained from reference TRBV30 and TRBJ1-4, is as follows: SQTIHQWPATLVQPVGSPLSLECTVEGTSNPNLYWYRQAAGRGLQLLFYSVGIGQISSEVPQNLSASRPQDRQFILSSKKLLLSDSGFYLCAWSYSPAEKLFFGSGTQLSVL.